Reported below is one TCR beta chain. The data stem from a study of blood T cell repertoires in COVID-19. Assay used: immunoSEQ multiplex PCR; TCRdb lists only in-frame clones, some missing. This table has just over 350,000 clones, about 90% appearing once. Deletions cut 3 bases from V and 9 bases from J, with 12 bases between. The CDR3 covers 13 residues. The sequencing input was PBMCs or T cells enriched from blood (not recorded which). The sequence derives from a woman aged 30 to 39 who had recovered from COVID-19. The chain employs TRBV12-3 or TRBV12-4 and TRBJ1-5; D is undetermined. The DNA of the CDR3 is TGTGCCAGCAGTTTGGGCGCCCTGGGGCCCCAGCATTTT. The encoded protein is CASSLGALGPQHF.